This TCR beta chain was documented in a study of T cell clones after liver transplantation. Study-wide background: A pre-transplant mixed lymphocyte reaction with TCRbeta sequencing defined graft-donor-reactive clones followed in post-transplant blood. Apart from a few HCV-positive recipients, transplants were for non-autoimmune, non-viral reasons. At least one year of complete immunosuppression withdrawal without enzymes over twice normal defined tolerance.

Trimming pared 2 bases from V and 3 bases from J, leaving 5 bases between. CDR3 size: 13 residues. Germline-derived CDR1 and CDR2 are ENHRY and SYGVKD. Libraries were prepared by immunoSEQ multiplex PCR; TCRdb keeps only in-frame clonotypes and omits some of them. The sample consists of some 9,000 clones, about 75% of them appearing once. This chain joins TRBV10-3 and TRBJ1-5; D is undetermined. This receptor was identified in a human donor who received a liver transplant. This material consisted of CD8+ T cells from blood, taken before liver transplant. CDR3 sequence (DNA): TGTGCCATCAGTGAGGGCAACAATCAGCCCCAGCATTTT. This codes for CAISEGNNQPQHF.